This T cell receptor delta chain was recorded in a study of gamma-delta chains in newborns, infants, children. Study summary: Microbial exposure reportedly drives polyclonal innate γδ T cell expansion after birth.

A few counts support this clone. This likely came from a read error, as a far larger clone is one base away. The sample carries other DNA sequences with the same CDR3. This CDR3 has 14 residues. CDR1 is GEAIGNYY, CDR2 EKD, per germline. TCRdb reanalysed the reads with CATT. Of several thousand delta-chain clones in the sample, over 2% were seen once. The chain links TRDV2 to TRDJ1; D gene uncertain. Sequences were obtained from blood. This TCR was sampled from a child who was a newborn, infant or young child, either healthy, febrile or measles-vaccinated (not recorded which). The CDR3 loop reads CACDTGGNTDKLIF. The CDR3 DNA sequence: TGTGCCTGTGACACCGGAGGGAACACTGATAAACTCATCTTT.